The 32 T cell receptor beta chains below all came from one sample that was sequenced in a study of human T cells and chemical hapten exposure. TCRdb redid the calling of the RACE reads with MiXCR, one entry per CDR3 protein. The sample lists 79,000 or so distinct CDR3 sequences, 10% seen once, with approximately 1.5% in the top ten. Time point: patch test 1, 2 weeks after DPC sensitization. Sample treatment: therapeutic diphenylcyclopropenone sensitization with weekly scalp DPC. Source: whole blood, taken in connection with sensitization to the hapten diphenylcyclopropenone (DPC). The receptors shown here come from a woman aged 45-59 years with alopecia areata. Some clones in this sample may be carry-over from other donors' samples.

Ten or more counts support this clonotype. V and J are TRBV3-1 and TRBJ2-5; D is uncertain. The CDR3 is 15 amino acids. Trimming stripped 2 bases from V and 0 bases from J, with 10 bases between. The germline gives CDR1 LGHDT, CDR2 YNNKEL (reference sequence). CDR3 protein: CASSQQMGYQETQYF. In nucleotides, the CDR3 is TGTGCCAGCAGCCAACAAATGGGGTACCAAGAGACCCAGTACTTC.

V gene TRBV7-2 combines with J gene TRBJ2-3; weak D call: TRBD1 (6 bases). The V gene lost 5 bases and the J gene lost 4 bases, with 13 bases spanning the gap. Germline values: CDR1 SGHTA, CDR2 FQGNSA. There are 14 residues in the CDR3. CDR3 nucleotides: TGTGCCAGCAGCCTAGACAGGCTCCCAGATACGCAGTATTTT. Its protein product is CASSLDRLPDTQYF.

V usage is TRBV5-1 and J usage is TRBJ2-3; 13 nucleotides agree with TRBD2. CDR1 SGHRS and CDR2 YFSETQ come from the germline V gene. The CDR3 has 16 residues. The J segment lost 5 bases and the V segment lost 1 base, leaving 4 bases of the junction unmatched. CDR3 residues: CASSLRTSGSGDTQYF. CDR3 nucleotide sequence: TGCGCCAGCAGCTTGCGGACTAGCGGGAGTGGAGATACGCAGTATTTT.

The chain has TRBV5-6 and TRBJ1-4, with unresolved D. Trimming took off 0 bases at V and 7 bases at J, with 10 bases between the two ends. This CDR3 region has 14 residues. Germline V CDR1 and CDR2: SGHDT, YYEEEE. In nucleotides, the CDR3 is TGTGCCAGCAGCTTGGGCAGGCCGGGTGAAAAACTGTTTTTT. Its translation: CASSLGRPGEKLFF.

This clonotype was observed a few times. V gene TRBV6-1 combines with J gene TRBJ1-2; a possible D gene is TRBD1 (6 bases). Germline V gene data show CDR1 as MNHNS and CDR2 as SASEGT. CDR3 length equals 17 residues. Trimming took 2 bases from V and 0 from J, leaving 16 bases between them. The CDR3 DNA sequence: TGTGCCAGCAGTGAAAGGCCGGGACACTCAGCTAACTATGGCTACACCTTC. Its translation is CASSERPGHSANYGYTF.

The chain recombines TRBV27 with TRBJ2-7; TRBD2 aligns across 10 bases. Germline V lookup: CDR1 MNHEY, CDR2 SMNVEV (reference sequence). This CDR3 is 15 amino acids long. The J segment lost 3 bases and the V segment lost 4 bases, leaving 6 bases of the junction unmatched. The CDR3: CASSYKREGFYEQYF. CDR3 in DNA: TGTGCCAGCAGTTACAAGCGGGAGGGCTTCTACGAGCAGTACTTC.

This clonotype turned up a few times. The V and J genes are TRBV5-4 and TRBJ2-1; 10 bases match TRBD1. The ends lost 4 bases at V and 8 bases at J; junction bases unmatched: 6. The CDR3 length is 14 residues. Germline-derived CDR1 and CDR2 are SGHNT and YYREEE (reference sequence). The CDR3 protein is CASSAGQGRDEQFF. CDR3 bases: TGTGCCAGCAGCGCGGGACAGGGGAGGGATGAGCAGTTCTTC.

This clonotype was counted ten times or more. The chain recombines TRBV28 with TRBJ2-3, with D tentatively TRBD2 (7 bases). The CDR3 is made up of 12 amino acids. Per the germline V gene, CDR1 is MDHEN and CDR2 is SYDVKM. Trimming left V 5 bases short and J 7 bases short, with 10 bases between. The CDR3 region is CASSRGGNTQYF. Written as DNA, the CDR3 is TGTGCCAGCAGTAGGGGGGGAAATACGCAGTATTTT. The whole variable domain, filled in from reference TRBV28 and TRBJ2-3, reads DVKVTQSSRYLVKRTGEKVFLECVQDMDHENMFWYRQDPGLGLRLIYFSYDVKMKEKGDIPEGYSVSREKKERFSLILESASTNQTSMYLCASSRGGNTQYFGPGTRLTVL.

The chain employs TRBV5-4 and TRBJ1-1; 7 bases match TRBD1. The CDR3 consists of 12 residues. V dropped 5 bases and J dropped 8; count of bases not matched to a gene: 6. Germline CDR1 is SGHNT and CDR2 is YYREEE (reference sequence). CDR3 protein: CASRGDSEEAFF. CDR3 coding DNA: TGTGCCAGCAGGGGGGACAGCGAAGAAGCTTTCTTT.

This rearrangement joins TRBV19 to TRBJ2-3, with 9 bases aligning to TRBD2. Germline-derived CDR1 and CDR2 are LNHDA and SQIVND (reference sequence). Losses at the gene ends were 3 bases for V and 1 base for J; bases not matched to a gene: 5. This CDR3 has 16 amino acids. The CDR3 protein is CASSIISGGRTDTQYF. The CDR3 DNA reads TGTGCCAGTAGTATCATAAGCGGGGGGCGCACAGATACGCAGTATTTT.

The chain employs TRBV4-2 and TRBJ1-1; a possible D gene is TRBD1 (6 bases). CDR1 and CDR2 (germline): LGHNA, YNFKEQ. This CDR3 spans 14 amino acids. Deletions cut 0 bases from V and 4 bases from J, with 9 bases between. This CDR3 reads CASSQDMGATEAFF. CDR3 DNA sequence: TGTGCCAGCAGCCAAGATATGGGGGCCACTGAAGCTTTCTTT.

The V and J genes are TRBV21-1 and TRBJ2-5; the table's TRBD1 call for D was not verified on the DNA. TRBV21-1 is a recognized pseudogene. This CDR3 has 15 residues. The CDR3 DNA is TGTGCCAGCAGCAAGCCCCGAGACAGGTCGAAGACCCAGTACTTC. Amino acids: CASSKPRDRSKTQYF.

The CDR3 nucleotides are TGTGCCAGCAGAAGGACTAGCGGAGCAAAAGAGACCCAGTACTTC. Amino acids: CASRRTSGAKETQYF. The chain couples TRBV6-5 to TRBJ2-5; the match to TRBD2 covers 10 bases. Germline-derived CDR1 and CDR2 are MNHEY and SVGAGI. Trimming cost V 6 bases and J 3 bases; bases outside gene matches: 7. The CDR3 length is 15 residues.

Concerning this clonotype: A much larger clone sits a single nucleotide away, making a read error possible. The CDR3 DNA sequence: TGCACCAGCAGCCCTAGACAGGGCCTAAGCACTGAAGCTTTCTTT. Protein: CTSSPRQGLSTEAFF. The rearrangement links TRBV5-1 to TRBJ1-1, with 7 bases matching TRBD1. CDR1 is SGHRS, CDR2 YFSETQ, per germline. This CDR3 contains 15 residues.

The CDR3: CSAERGYNTEAFF. CDR3 in DNA: TGCAGCGCAGAGCGGGGGTACAACACTGAAGCTTTCTTT. J is TRBJ1-1 and V is TRBV29-1; tentative D call: TRBD1 (5 bases). This CDR3 region has 13 residues. Germline loops: CDR1 SQVTM, CDR2 ANQGSEA. Trimming left V 7 bases short and J 2 bases short, with 14 bases between.

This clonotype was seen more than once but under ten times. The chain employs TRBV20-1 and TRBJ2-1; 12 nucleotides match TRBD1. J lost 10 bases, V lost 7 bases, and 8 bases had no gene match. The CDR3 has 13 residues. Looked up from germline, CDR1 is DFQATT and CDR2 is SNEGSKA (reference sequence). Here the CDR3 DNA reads TGCAGTGTCCCGGGACAGGGGGCGGAGGAGCAGTTCTTC. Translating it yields CSVPGQGAEEQFF.

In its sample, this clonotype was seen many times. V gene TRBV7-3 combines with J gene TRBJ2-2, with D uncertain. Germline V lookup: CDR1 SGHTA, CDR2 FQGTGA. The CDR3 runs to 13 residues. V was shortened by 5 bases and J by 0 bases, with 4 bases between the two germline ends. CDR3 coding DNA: TGTGCCAGCAGCCCCTCGAACACCGGGGAGCTGTTTTTT. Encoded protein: CASSPSNTGELFF.

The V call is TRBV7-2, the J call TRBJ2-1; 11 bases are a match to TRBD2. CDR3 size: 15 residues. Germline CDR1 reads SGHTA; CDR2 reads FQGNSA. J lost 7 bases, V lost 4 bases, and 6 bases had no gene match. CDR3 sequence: CASSSQLAGENEQFF. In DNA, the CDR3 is TGTGCCAGCAGCTCCCAACTAGCGGGAGAAAATGAGCAGTTCTTC.

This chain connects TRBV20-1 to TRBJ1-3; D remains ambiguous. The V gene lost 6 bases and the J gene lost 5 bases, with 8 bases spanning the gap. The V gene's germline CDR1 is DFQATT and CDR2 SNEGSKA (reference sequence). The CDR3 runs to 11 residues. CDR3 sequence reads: CSANDRNTIYF. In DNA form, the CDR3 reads TGCAGTGCCAACGACAGAAACACCATATATTTT.

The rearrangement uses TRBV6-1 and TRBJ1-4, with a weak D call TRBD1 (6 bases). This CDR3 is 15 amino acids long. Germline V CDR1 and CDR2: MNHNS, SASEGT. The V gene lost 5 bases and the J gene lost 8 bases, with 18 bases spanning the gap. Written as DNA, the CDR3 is TGTGCCAGCAGTCTAATGCCGGGGGGCGGAGAAAAACTGTTTTTT. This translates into CASSLMPGGGEKLFF.

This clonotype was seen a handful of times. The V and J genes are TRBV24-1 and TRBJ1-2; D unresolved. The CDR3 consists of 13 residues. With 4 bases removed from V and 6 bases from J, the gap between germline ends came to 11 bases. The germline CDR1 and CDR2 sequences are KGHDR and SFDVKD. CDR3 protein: CATSDDGLHGYTF. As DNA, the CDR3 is TGTGCCACCAGTGACGACGGCCTCCATGGCTACACCTTC.

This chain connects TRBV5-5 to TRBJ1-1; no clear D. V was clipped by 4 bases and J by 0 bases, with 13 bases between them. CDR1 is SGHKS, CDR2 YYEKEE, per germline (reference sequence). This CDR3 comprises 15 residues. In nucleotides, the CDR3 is TGTGCCAGCAGCCCCACTGGGATTCTGAACACTGAAGCTTTCTTT. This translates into CASSPTGILNTEAFF.

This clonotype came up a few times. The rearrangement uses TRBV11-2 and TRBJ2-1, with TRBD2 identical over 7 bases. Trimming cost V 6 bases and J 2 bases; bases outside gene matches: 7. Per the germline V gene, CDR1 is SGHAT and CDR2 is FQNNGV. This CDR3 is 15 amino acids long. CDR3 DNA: TGTGCCAGCAGGGAGGCTAGCGGTCCCTACAATGAGCAGTTCTTC. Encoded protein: CASREASGPYNEQFF.

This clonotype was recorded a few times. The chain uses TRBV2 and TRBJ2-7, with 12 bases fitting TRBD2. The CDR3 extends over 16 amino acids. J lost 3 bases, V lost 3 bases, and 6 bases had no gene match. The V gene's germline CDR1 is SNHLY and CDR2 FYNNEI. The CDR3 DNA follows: TGTGCCAGCAGTGACTCTCGACTAGCGGGAGACTACGAGCAGTACTTC. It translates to CASSDSRLAGDYEQYF.

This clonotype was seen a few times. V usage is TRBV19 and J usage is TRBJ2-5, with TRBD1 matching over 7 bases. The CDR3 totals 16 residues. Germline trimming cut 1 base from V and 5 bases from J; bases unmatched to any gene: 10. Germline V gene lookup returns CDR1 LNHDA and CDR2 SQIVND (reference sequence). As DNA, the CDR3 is TGTGCCAGTAGTATAGGTTTGACAGGGCGAGGGGAGACCCAGTACTTC. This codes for CASSIGLTGRGETQYF.

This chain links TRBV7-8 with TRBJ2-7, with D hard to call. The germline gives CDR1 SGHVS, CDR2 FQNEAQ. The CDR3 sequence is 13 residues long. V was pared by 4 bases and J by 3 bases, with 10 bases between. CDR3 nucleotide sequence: TGTGCCAGCAGCTCACTACTTTACTACGAGCAGTACTTC. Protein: CASSSLLYYEQYF.

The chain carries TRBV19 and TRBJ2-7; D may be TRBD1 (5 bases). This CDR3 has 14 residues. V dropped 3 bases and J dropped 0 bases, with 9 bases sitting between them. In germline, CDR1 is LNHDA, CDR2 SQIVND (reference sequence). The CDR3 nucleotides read TGTGCCAGTAGTATCCAGGGAAACTCCTACGAGCAGTACTTC. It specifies CASSIQGNSYEQYF.

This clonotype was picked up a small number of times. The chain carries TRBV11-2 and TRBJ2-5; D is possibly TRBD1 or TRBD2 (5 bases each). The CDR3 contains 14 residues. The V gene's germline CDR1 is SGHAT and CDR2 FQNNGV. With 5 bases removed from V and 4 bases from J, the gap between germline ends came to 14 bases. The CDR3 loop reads CASSTGTVAETQYF. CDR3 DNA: TGTGCCAGCAGCACCGGGACCGTGGCAGAGACCCAGTACTTC.

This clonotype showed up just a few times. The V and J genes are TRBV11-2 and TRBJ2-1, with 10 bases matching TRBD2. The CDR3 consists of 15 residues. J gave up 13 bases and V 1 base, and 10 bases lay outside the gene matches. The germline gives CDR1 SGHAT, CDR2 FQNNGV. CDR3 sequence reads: CASSLGVSGRAGQFF. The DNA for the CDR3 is TGTGCCAGCAGCTTAGGGGTCAGCGGGAGGGCCGGACAGTTCTTC.

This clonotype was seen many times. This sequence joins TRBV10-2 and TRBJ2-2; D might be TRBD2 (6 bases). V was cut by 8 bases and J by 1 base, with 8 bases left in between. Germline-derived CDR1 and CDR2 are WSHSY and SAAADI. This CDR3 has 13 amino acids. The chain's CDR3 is CASRRGNTGELFF. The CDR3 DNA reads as TGCGCCAGCCGGCGGGGGAACACCGGGGAGCTGTTTTTT.

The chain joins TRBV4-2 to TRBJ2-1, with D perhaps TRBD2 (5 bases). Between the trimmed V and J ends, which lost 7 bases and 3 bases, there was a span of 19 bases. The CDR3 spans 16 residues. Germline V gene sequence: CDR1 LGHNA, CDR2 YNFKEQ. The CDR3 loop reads CASTPAAARNYNEQFF. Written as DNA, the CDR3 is TGTGCCAGCACTCCAGCGGCGGCGAGGAACTACAATGAGCAGTTCTTC.

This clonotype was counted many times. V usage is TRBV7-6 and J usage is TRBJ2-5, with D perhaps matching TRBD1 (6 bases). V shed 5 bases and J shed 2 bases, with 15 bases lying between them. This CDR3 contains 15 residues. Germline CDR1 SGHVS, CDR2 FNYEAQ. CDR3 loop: CASSKWDKPQETQYF. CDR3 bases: TGTGCCAGCAGCAAATGGGACAAGCCGCAAGAGACCCAGTACTTC.